This T cell receptor (beta chain) was sequenced during a study of T cell clonotyping in hematopoietic cell transplantation (dated by TCRdb to about 2021). Regarding the study in general: The study collected 130 to 150 blood samples from 35 to 45 consecutive transplant recipients and their related donors. Patient recruitment ran from September 2015 to early 2017, and follow-up continued until September 2020 or death. What the work shows at the level of the full study, not this receptor alone: After transplant, TCR diversity in recipients dropped, and pathologically expanded clonotypes increased progressively from day 30 to day 180. Just a small fraction of recipient repertoires overlapped with donor repertoires, and more than 97% appeared de novo at the given depth. The sample size was limited and the cells went unsorted, which meant the CD4 and CD8 repertoire contributions could not be told apart. Broader TCR repertoire diversity after transplant was predicted by Inverse Simpson Index values from donors and from recipients before transplant.

Related transplant donors provided blood samples for TCR beta sequencing. Using Nuclei Lysis Solution, genomic DNA was extracted from unfractionated peripheral blood mononuclear cells that were either fresh or cryopreserved. The immunoSEQ assay, a bias-controlled multiplex PCR with V- and J-specific primers, was used to amplify TCR beta CDR3 regions from genomic DNA. A proprietary barcode and Illumina adapter sequences were added to the CDR3 amplicons in a second PCR step. CDR3 libraries were sequenced on an Illumina MiSeq instrument. Processing in the source paper ran as follows. immunoSEQ Analyzer 3.0 was used for export and quality control, with R Bioconductor and Immunarch used for downstream analyses. Only productive rearrangements in the normalized downsampled data set were used to calculate repertoire metrics. In the normalized cohort, a clonotype counted as pathologically expanded if the clonotype was larger than 5 templates. The Inverse Simpson Index served as the measure of repertoire diversity. CMV-specificity analyses were carried out on the non-normalized data set to capture all clonotypes. The immuneACCESS repertoire file appears here via TCRdb, limited to in-frame rearrangements. These files lack a portion of the clones; in checked studies, under half of the deficit traces to unresolved V genes, and the cause of the others is not known. The D gene and trimming were derived from the DNA, and the V and J assignments and clone size from that table. Present in this sample are 55,000 to 70,000 clones, around 94% of which were seen just once. The top ten clones comprise around 1.6% of the sample.

A word on this clone: Which antigen it targets is not known. No qualities accompany the bases; no much larger clone lies one base away.

This sequence originates from a man aged 45-65 years in good health. Some clones in this sample may be carry-over from other donors' samples. The source material was peripheral blood mononuclear cells.

The DNA is TGTGCCAGCAGTTCCGGGGCTTCCGACGAGCAGTACTTC. Its product reads: CASSSGASDEQYF. The sequence joins TRBV28 to TRBJ2-7; the D gene cannot be resolved beyond TRBD1 or TRBD2, each matching 5 bases. From the cysteine through the phenylalanine, the CDR3 covers 13 amino acids. Only the CDR3 DNA stays, 39 bases, in frame from base 1. Based on the germline V gene, the CDR1 and CDR2 sequences are MDHEN and SYDVKM. The junction carries 12 bases between V and J, which are trimmed by 4 bases and 5 bases respectively.